These 18 T cell receptor beta chains share one sample of origin, sequenced in a study of blood T cells in healthy people across ages. Sample-barcoded 5' priming and a J-beta primer mix drove a second PCR of roughly 6 to 12 cycles. TCRdb reanalysed the 5' RACE reads using MiXCR and keeps one entry per CDR3 protein. The sample shows about 560,000 distinct CDR3 sequences, about 26% of them seen only once. This sample was also put to use in a study of T cells of mothers and their children.

Sample: blood. The receptors stem from a boy under 10 years old in good health.

The chain has TRBV10-3 and TRBJ2-1, with 10 nucleotides matching TRBD2. The CDR3 loop spans 15 amino acids. Looked up from germline, CDR1 is ENHRY and CDR2 is SYGVKD. The ends lost 2 bases at V and 5 bases at J; junction bases unmatched: 3. The CDR3 nucleotides are TGTGCCATCAGTGAGGATCTAGCGGGAGACAATGAGCAGTTCTTC. Translated: CAISEDLAGDNEQFF.

There are a few counts of this clonotype. The chain employs TRBV7-9 and TRBJ1-3; D possibly corresponds to TRBD1 (5 bases). This CDR3 comprises 12 residues. Trimming took off 5 bases at V and 16 bases at J, with 18 bases between the two ends. The germline CDR1 and CDR2 sequences are SEHNR and FQNEAQ (reference sequence). CDR3 in DNA: TGTGCCAGCAGCCCCTCGGGACGCCTCCGGTATTTT. It codes for CASSPSGRLRYF.

This clonotype appeared many times. V is TRBV25-1 and J is TRBJ2-7; unclear D gene. This CDR3 region has 14 residues. The germline CDR1 and CDR2 sequences are MGHDK and SYGVNS. V shed 4 bases and J shed 0 bases, with 10 bases lying between them. The CDR3 DNA sequence: TGTGCCAGCAGTGCCCCAGGCAGCTCCTACGAGCAGTACTTC. Translation gives CASSAPGSSYEQYF.

The table lists this clonotype with a count of one. The CDR3 coding sequence is TGTGCTAGTGGTTTGGTACCTTTTACGCGGCCGGGACTTCTCCTATCGGCGCAGTATTTT. Its translation is CASGLVPFTRPGLLLSAQYF. V is TRBV12-5 and J is TRBJ2-3; maybe TRBD2 (6 bases). This CDR3 contains 20 residues. Between the trimmed V and J ends, which lost 0 bases and 10 bases, there was a span of 32 bases. Germline CDR1 is LGHNT and CDR2 is FRNRAP. Variable domain in full (rest from reference TRBV12-5 and TRBJ2-3): DARVTQTPRHKVTEMGQEVTMRCQPILGHNTVFWYRQTMMQGLELLAYFRNRAPLDDSGMPKDRFSAEMPDATLATLKIQPSEPRDSAVYFCASGLVPFTRPGLLLSAQYFGPGTRLTVL.

V and J are TRBV6-5 and TRBJ1-2; D is uncertain. Trimming took 6 bases from V and 7 from J, leaving 15 bases between them. The CDR3 runs to 13 residues. The germline V gene has CDR1 MNHEY and CDR2 SVGAGI. DNA for the CDR3: TGTGCCAGCAGATACGGGCTGAGAGGTGGCTACACCTTC. Translation: CASRYGLRGGYTF.

This clonotype was detected only once. As DNA, the CDR3 is TGTGCCAGCAGTGACGACGGCTCTGGGGCCAACGTCCTGACTTTC. This sequence encodes CASSDDGSGANVLTF. The chain is built from TRBV2 and TRBJ2-6, with D hard to call. The V gene lost 3 bases and the J gene lost 0 bases, with 6 bases spanning the gap. In germline, CDR1 is SNHLY, CDR2 FYNNEI. The CDR3 covers 15 residues. Based on the CDR3 plus reference TRBV2 and TRBJ2-6, the full variable domain is EPEVTQTPSHQVTQMGQEVILRCVPISNHLYFYWYRQILGQKVEFLVSFYNNEISEKSEIFDDQFSVERPDGSNFTLKIRSTKLEDSAMYFCASSDDGSGANVLTFGAGSRLTVL.

The chain joins TRBV6-2 or TRBV6-3 to TRBJ1-2; maybe TRBD1 (5 bases). Per germline, CDR1 MNHEY and CDR2 SVGEGT. Trimming left V 5 bases short and J 5 bases short, with 30 bases between. The CDR3 covers 19 residues. In DNA, the CDR3 is TGTGCCAGCAGTCCGACCCCGCTTATAGGGGCAGAGCCTGGGTATGGCTACACCTTC. Translating gives CASSPTPLIGAEPGYGYTF.

This clonotype has only a few counts. The V gene is TRBV20-1, the J gene TRBJ2-5, with D unresolved. There are 12 residues in the CDR3. The V gene's germline CDR1 is DFQATT and CDR2 SNEGSKA (reference sequence). The V end was cut by 3 bases, the J end by 2 bases, with 7 bases between. The chain's CDR3 is CSASVNQETQYF. The CDR3 DNA reads TGCAGTGCTAGTGTCAATCAAGAGACCCAGTACTTC.

The genes are TRBV7-2 and TRBJ1-4; D is undetermined. The CDR3 is 15 residues long. The V gene lost 1 base and the J gene lost 3 bases, with 9 bases spanning the gap. The V gene's germline CDR1 is SGHTA and CDR2 FQGNSA. The CDR3 sequence is CASSLDGQANEKLFF. The CDR3 DNA follows: TGTGCCAGCAGCTTAGACGGTCAGGCTAATGAAAAACTGTTTTTT.

This clonotype has only a few counts. J is TRBJ1-6 and V is TRBV7-2; the D is unclear. This CDR3 has 13 residues. The germline gives CDR1 SGHTA, CDR2 FQGNSA. With 1 base removed from V and 8 bases from J, the gap between germline ends came to 6 bases. The CDR3 DNA sequence: TGTGCCAGCAGCTTAGGGATGGATTCACCCCTCCACTTT. It translates to CASSLGMDSPLHF.

The rearrangement uses TRBV29-1 and TRBJ1-2, with D possibly matching TRBD1 (6 bases). The ends were cut back, 4 bases at V and 4 bases at J, with 13 bases in the middle. The V gene's germline CDR1 is SQVTM and CDR2 ANQGSEA. The CDR3 spans 13 residues. As DNA, the CDR3 is TGCAGCGTTGGTACAGGGTCAGCCTATGGCTACACCTTC. Encoded protein: CSVGTGSAYGYTF.

The chain uses TRBV25-1 and TRBJ1-1, with D possibly TRBD1 on 5 matching bases. In germline, CDR1 is MGHDK, CDR2 SYGVNS. The CDR3 covers 14 residues. V lost 7 bases and J 1 base, leaving 13 bases between the germline ends. The CDR3 spells CASTWGSANTEAFF. CDR3 DNA: TGTGCCAGCACTTGGGGGTCGGCGAACACTGAAGCTTTCTTT.

The rearrangement joins TRBV7-3 to TRBJ2-2; D perhaps matches TRBD1 (6 bases). With 8 bases removed from V and 7 bases from J, the gap between germline ends came to 17 bases. This CDR3 is 14 amino acids long. Germline V gene lookup returns CDR1 SGHTA and CDR2 FQGTGA. In DNA, the CDR3 is TGTGCCAGCGGCCCTGGCTGGGGGCACGGGGAGCTGTTTTTT. It codes for CASGPGWGHGELFF.

This clonotype was counted between two and nine times. The chain recombines TRBV18 with TRBJ2-5, with D possibly matching TRBD2 (7 bases). The DNA end lines up better with TRBJ2-7; the J call may be wrong. The CDR3 runs to 14 residues. CDR1 and CDR2 from the germline V gene are KGHSH and LQKENI. CDR3 nucleotides: TGTGCCAGCTCGCCTGCGGGGGCAGGCTACGAGCAGTACTTC. Translating it yields CASSPAGAGYEQYF.

The chain joins TRBV7-9 to TRBJ2-2; no clear D gene. This CDR3 contains 14 residues. From germline, CDR1 is SEHNR and CDR2 FQNEAQ (reference sequence). The germline V and J ends were trimmed by 6 bases and 5 bases, with 13 bases remaining between them. The CDR3, as DNA: TGTGCCAGCAGACGGGCAGACATTACCGGGGAGCTGTTTTTT. Protein sequence: CASRRADITGELFF.

This clonotype has just a few counts. V and J are TRBV7-9 and TRBJ2-5; 7 nucleotides agree with TRBD2. Matching the DNA end better, TRBJ2-1 makes the J call doubtful. The germline gives CDR1 SEHNR, CDR2 FQNEAQ (reference sequence). CDR3 length: 16 amino acids. The CDR3 DNA reads as TGTGCCAGCAGCGCCCCCCCGGCGGGAGAGGTGAATGAGCAGTTCTTC. This codes for CASSAPPAGEVNEQFF.

This clonotype has just a few counts. This chain connects TRBV10-3 to TRBJ1-4, with D hard to call. Germline V gives CDR1 ENHRY, CDR2 SYGVKD. V lost 0 bases and J lost 7, with 18 bases in between. The CDR3 is made up of 17 amino acids. Written as DNA, the CDR3 is TGTGCCATCAGTGAGTCGGGCAGTTCCTCATCTGGTGAAAAACTGTTTTTT. Translated, it gives CAISESGSSSSGEKLFF.

The chain carries TRBV29-1 and TRBJ2-5; the D gene is possibly TRBD1 (6 bases). This CDR3 region has 12 residues. Germline V gene sequence: CDR1 SQVTM, CDR2 ANQGSEA. The ends were cut back, 5 bases at V and 5 bases at J, with 12 bases in the middle. The CDR3 reads CSVSLQGETQYF. The DNA for the CDR3 is TGCAGCGTTTCATTACAGGGTGAGACCCAGTACTTC.